This TCR beta chain was obtained from a study of blood T cells in healthy people across ages. Isolation per sample recovered at least 6 million PBMCs. Between the trimmed V and J ends, which lost 3 bases and 0 bases, there was a span of 6 bases. Germline CDR1 and CDR2: LNHNV and YYDKDF (reference sequence). This CDR3 has 15 residues. The use of a sample-barcoded 5' primer and a J-beta primer mix characterized a second PCR of about 6 to 11 cycles. A template-switch adaptor containing 12 random nucleotides labeled each cDNA molecule. CDR3-containing paired-end reads numbered at least 2.5 million in each sample. In TCRdb, the 5' RACE reads were re-called with MiXCR into one record per CDR3 protein. The profile shows roughly 800,000 distinct CDR3 sequences, more than 20% of them singletons. These records were also assigned to another study, of T cells of mothers and their children. That report adds: The authors detected no persistent microchimeric T cell clones.

The receptor's source is a boy aged 5-17 years in good health. Material for sequencing was blood. This rearrangement joins TRBV15 to TRBJ2-6; D remains unclear. Here the CDR3 reads CATSSTSSGANVLTF. The CDR3 nucleotides read TGTGCCACCAGCAGCACCAGCTCTGGGGCCAACGTCCTGACTTTC.